These 11 T cell receptor beta chains came from one sample sequenced in a study of T-cell memory formation after mild COVID-19. TCRdb called the 5' RACE reads again in MiXCR, with one record for every CDR3 protein. The sample records about 340,000 distinct CDR3 sequences, 14% being singletons. The sequencing sample was made of PBMCs or a T cell subset sorted from them (not recorded which). These TCRs come from a man aged 18 to 30 who had mild COVID-19 (a few samples of this study predate the infection). Cell type and time point are not known.

This clonotype was counted between two and nine times. The chain uses TRBV12-3 or TRBV12-4 and TRBJ1-6; D uncertain. The CDR3 is 15 amino acids. Between the trimmed V and J ends, which lost 6 bases and 7 bases, there was a span of 16 bases. Written as DNA, the CDR3 is TGTGCCAGCAGCTTGACCCCTGGGGAGAATTCACCCCTCCACTTT. This codes for CASSLTPGENSPLHF.

The chain has TRBV12-3 or TRBV12-4 and TRBJ2-5; D is perhaps TRBD1 (6 bases). The CDR3 has 15 amino acids. V lost 3 bases to trimming and J lost 5 bases, with 16 bases between them. The CDR3 sequence: CASSFLGAPQETQYF. CDR3 bases: TGTGCCAGCAGTTTCTTGGGGGCCCCCCAGGAGACCCAGTACTTC.

The CDR3 nucleotides are TGTGCCAGCAGCTTAACCAGTACAGGGACAGATACGCAGTATTTT. It codes for CASSLTSTGTDTQYF. The genes are TRBV7-3 and TRBJ2-3, with a weak D call TRBD1 (6 bases). The CDR3 has 15 amino acids. The V gene's germline CDR1 is SGHTA and CDR2 FQGTGA. Between the trimmed V and J ends, which lost 0 bases and 3 bases, there was a span of 10 bases.

The rearrangement uses TRBV6-1 and TRBJ1-1, with no clear D. The V gene lost 6 bases and the J gene lost 1 base, with 9 bases spanning the gap. CDR1 is MNHNS, CDR2 SASEGT, per germline. This CDR3 has 13 amino acids. Written as DNA, the CDR3 is TGTGCCAGCAGGCGGGTCGAGAACACTGAAGCTTTCTTT. The encoded protein is CASRRVENTEAFF.

This clonotype has a count of ten or more. The junction departs from the called germline gene at one end, perhaps through a read error. The gene calls are TRBV10-3 and TRBJ2-2; TRBD2 matches 15 bases. The CDR3 runs to 16 residues. Germline V CDR1 and CDR2: ENHRY, SYGVKD. The CDR3 is CAIRGLAGGATGEPFF. The CDR3 nucleotides read TGTGCCATCAGGGGACTAGCGGGGGGCGCCACCGGGGAGCCGTTTTTT.

This clonotype was observed a few times. The J gene is TRBJ2-7, the V gene TRBV18; perhaps TRBD1 as D (7 bases). Germline V gene sequence: CDR1 KGHSH, CDR2 LQKENI. This CDR3 spans 15 amino acids. The V and J ends lost 6 bases and 0 bases respectively, with 15 bases between them. This CDR3 reads CASSPGEGASYEQYF. CDR3 sequence (DNA): TGTGCCAGCTCCCCGGGAGAGGGGGCCTCCTACGAGCAGTACTTC.

The table lists this clonotype with many counts. The chain couples TRBV11-2 to TRBJ2-1, with 12 bases matching TRBD2. V lost 0 bases to trimming and J lost 2 bases; unmatched junction nucleotides: 2. CDR3 length equals 17 residues. Germline V gives CDR1 SGHAT, CDR2 FQNNGV. CDR3 sequence: CASSLEASGGAYNEQFF. CDR3 nucleotide sequence: TGTGCCAGCAGCTTAGAGGCTAGCGGGGGGGCCTACAATGAGCAGTTCTTC.

This clonotype has ten or more counts. The V and J genes are TRBV5-1 and TRBJ2-5, with D unclear. The V and J ends lost 0 bases and 2 bases respectively, with 8 bases between them. The CDR3 length is 14 residues. Germline-derived CDR1 and CDR2 are SGHRS and YFSETQ. The CDR3 nucleotides read TGCGCCAGCAGCTTGGTACCTTTACAAGAGACCCAGTACTTC. Protein: CASSLVPLQETQYF.

The rearrangement links TRBV4-3 to TRBJ2-6; D not resolved. The V gene lost 2 bases and the J gene lost 4 bases, with 6 bases spanning the gap. CDR3 length: 14 residues. Germline CDR1 reads LGHNA; CDR2 reads YSLEER. CDR3 sequence reads: CASSQLVGANVLTF. Written as DNA, the CDR3 is TGCGCCAGCAGCCAACTGGTAGGGGCCAACGTCCTGACTTTC.

The V and J genes are TRBV29-1 and TRBJ2-4, with D maybe TRBD1 (6 bases). CDR3 length: 13 residues. The V gene's germline CDR1 is SQVTM and CDR2 ANQGSEA. V lost 7 bases to trimming and J lost 0 bases, with 10 bases between them. CDR3 region: CSAKQGAKNIQYF. The CDR3 nucleotides are TGCAGCGCTAAACAGGGAGCCAAAAACATTCAGTACTTC.

The V and J genes are TRBV6-5 and TRBJ1-2; no firm D call. V gave up 2 bases and J gave up 7 bases, with 8 bases separating them. CDR1 and CDR2 from the germline V gene are MNHEY and SVGAGI. CDR3 length: 12 amino acids. The CDR3 spells CASSYPQGGYTF. Written as DNA, the CDR3 is TGTGCCAGCAGTTACCCCCAAGGTGGCTACACCTTC.